Shown below are 27 T cell receptor beta chains from a single sample sequenced in a study of cytomegalovirus exposure and HLA in healthy donors. Sequencing was performed with immunoSEQ multiplex PCR; in TCRdb, only in-frame clones are kept and a portion is missing. The data hold 55,000 to 70,000 clones, with around 94% observed a single time. Sequenced material: PBMCs. All receptors come from a man aged 18-30 years in good health and CMV-seronegative.

The rearrangement uses TRBV14 and TRBJ2-1; TRBD2 agrees at 11 bases. The V gene's germline CDR1 is SGHDN and CDR2 FVKESK. V lost 6 bases, J lost 6 bases, and 7 bases stayed unmatched. The CDR3 has 15 residues. In DNA, the CDR3 is TGTGCCAGCAGAATTAGCGGGAGGGCTGGCAATGAGCAGTTCTTC. It yields the protein CASRISGRAGNEQFF.

The table lists this clone with a count of one. CDR3 in amino acids: CASRDPPGEAFF. The CDR3 coding sequence is TGCGCCAGCAGGGATCCGCCAGGCGAAGCTTTCTTT. The chain combines TRBV5-1 with TRBJ1-1; no firm D call. The V and J ends lost 5 bases and 8 bases respectively, with 13 bases between them. The CDR3 spans 12 residues. Germline V gives CDR1 SGHRS, CDR2 YFSETQ.

The chain uses TRBV28 and TRBJ2-7; the D is unclear. Trimming removed 5 bases from V and 6 bases from J, with 8 bases in between. The CDR3 is 11 residues long. Germline CDR1 MDHEN, CDR2 SYDVKM. DNA of the CDR3: TGTGCCAGCAGTACCGGGTTCGAGCAGTACTTC. Protein product: CASSTGFEQYF.

A single count supports this clone. V and J are TRBV11-2 and TRBJ1-5, with TRBD1 as a possible D gene (5 bases). Per germline, CDR1 SGHAT and CDR2 FQNNGV. Trimming stripped 5 bases from V and 5 bases from J, with 7 bases between. CDR3 length: 12 residues. The CDR3 sequence is CASSPGDQPQHF. The DNA of the CDR3 is TGTGCCAGCAGCCCGGGGGATCAGCCCCAGCATTTT.

The rearrangement uses TRBV10-2 and TRBJ2-1; TRBD2 matches 7 bases. With V trimmed by 2 bases and J by 5 bases, 6 bases remained unmatched. Germline CDR1 is WSHSY and CDR2 is SAAADI. The CDR3 has 15 residues. CDR3 in amino acids: CASSEGRGLNNEQFF. The DNA of the CDR3 is TGCGCCAGCAGTGAGGGGAGGGGTCTGAACAATGAGCAGTTCTTC.

This clone has only one observation. The V and J genes are TRBV27 and TRBJ2-1, with D possibly matching TRBD2 (5 bases). V lost 8 bases and J 0 bases, leaving 17 bases between the germline ends. Germline CDR1 and CDR2: MNHEY and SMNVEV (reference sequence). The CDR3 is made up of 16 amino acids. CDR3 sequence reads: CASGRTDLSSYNEQFF. CDR3 DNA: TGTGCCAGCGGTAGGACTGACCTGAGCTCCTACAATGAGCAGTTCTTC.

This chain uses TRBV4-3 with TRBJ1-3; D gene uncertain. CDR3 length: 16 residues. V shed 0 bases and J shed 3 bases, with 12 bases lying between them. The germline CDR1 and CDR2 sequences are LGHNA and YSLEER. As DNA, the CDR3 is TGCGCCAGCAGCCAAGAATACGGGAACGGTGGAAACACCATATATTTT. This gives the protein CASSQEYGNGGNTIYF.

This chain connects TRBV5-8 to TRBJ1-5; TRBD1 matches at 10 bases. This CDR3 spans 14 amino acids. Trimming removed 4 bases from V and 5 bases from J; junction bases left unmatched: 3. From germline, CDR1 is SGHTS and CDR2 YDEGEE. The CDR3 DNA reads TGTGCCAGCAGCGGTGGACAGGGGGATCAGCCCCAGCATTTT. Translated, it gives CASSGGQGDQPQHF.

This clone has a handful of counts. V gene TRBV2 combines with J gene TRBJ2-3; TRBD2 matches 9 bases. The CDR3 covers 16 residues. With 4 bases clipped from V and 4 bases from J, the junction kept 9 bases outside the gene matches. CDR1 is SNHLY, CDR2 FYNNEI, per germline. CDR3: CASSVKASGISDTQYF. For the CDR3, the DNA is TGTGCCAGCAGTGTCAAGGCTAGCGGGATTTCAGATACGCAGTATTTT. The variable domain in full, completed from reference TRBV2 and TRBJ2-3, reads EPEVTQTPSHQVTQMGQEVILRCVPISNHLYFYWYRQILGQKVEFLVSFYNNEISEKSEIFDDQFSVERPDGSNFTLKIRSTKLEDSAMYFCASSVKASGISDTQYFGPGTRLTVL.

The chain uses TRBV15 and TRBJ2-5; TRBD2 is a possible D gene (5 bases). The V gene lost 0 bases and the J gene lost 4 bases, with 12 bases spanning the gap. This CDR3 is built from 15 residues. Per the germline V gene, CDR1 is LNHNV and CDR2 is YYDKDF (reference sequence). The CDR3 DNA is TGTGCCACCAGCAGAGACCCACTAGTAGCAGAGACCCAGTACTTC. This codes for CATSRDPLVAETQYF.

This clone came up once. The V gene is TRBV5-1, the J gene TRBJ2-7; D call uncertain. Germline CDR1 is SGHRS and CDR2 is YFSETQ. The V gene lost 4 bases and the J gene lost 2 bases, with 13 bases spanning the gap. CDR3 length equals 14 residues. The chain's CDR3 is CASSPDTNAYEQYF. In DNA form, the CDR3 reads TGCGCCAGCAGCCCCGACACGAATGCCTACGAGCAGTACTTC.

V and J are TRBV6-1 and TRBJ1-5; TRBD1 is a possible D gene (5 bases). Trimming left V 3 bases short and J 0 bases short, with 9 bases between. The CDR3 length is 15 residues. Looked up from germline, CDR1 is MNHNS and CDR2 is SASEGT. This CDR3 reads CASSDGDYSNQPQHF. The CDR3 coding sequence is TGTGCCAGCAGTGATGGGGACTATAGCAATCAGCCCCAGCATTTT.

The chain employs TRBV10-3 and TRBJ1-1, with TRBD1 matching over 7 bases. This CDR3 region has 19 residues. J lost 0 bases, V lost 0 bases, and 13 bases had no gene match. Germline values: CDR1 ENHRY, CDR2 SYGVKD. The CDR3 DNA follows: TGTGCCATCAGTGAGTCACGGGCCACAGGGGAAGGGATGAACACTGAAGCTTTCTTT. Encoded protein: CAISESRATGEGMNTEAFF.

J is TRBJ1-2 and V is TRBV11-2; D might be TRBD1 (6 bases). V gave up 1 base and J gave up 5 bases, with 11 bases separating them. The CDR3 runs to 14 residues. Germline V CDR1 and CDR2: SGHAT, FQNNGV. The CDR3 sequence is CASSLGPGDYGYTF. The CDR3, as DNA: TGTGCCAGCAGCTTAGGCCCAGGGGATTATGGCTACACCTTC.

The chain has TRBV5-6 and TRBJ1-1; possible D gene TRBD1, 5 bases. This CDR3 spans 14 amino acids. Germline loops: CDR1 SGHDT, CDR2 YYEEEE. Trimming removed 2 bases from V and 1 base from J, with 9 bases in between. The CDR3 nucleotides read TGTGCCAGCAGCTTTGGCGACAGGAACACTGAAGCTTTCTTT. It codes for CASSFGDRNTEAFF.

This chain links TRBV19 with TRBJ1-1, with D maybe TRBD1 (5 bases). The CDR3 has 17 residues. The V and J ends lost 3 bases and 1 base respectively, with 18 bases between them. Germline loops: CDR1 LNHDA, CDR2 SQIVND (reference sequence). The CDR3 nucleotides are TGTGCCAGTAGTATTGACAGTACCAACCCTCCGAACACTGAAGCTTTCTTT. Residues: CASSIDSTNPPNTEAFF.

The chain employs TRBV15 and TRBJ1-4; 8 nucleotides agree with TRBD1. CDR1 and CDR2 from the germline V gene are LNHNV and YYDKDF (reference sequence). Trimming cost V 0 bases and J 5 bases; bases outside gene matches: 2. The CDR3 spans 15 residues. As DNA, the CDR3 is TGTGCCACCAGCAGAGATCAGGGGGCGAATGAAAAACTGTTTTTT. Its protein product is CATSRDQGANEKLFF.

This chain uses TRBV27 with TRBJ2-7; TRBD2 is a possible D gene (6 bases). Trimming pared 8 bases from V and 0 bases from J, leaving 20 bases between. Germline lookup yields CDR1 MNHEY and CDR2 SMNVEV (reference sequence). The CDR3 sequence is 16 residues long. CDR3 coding DNA: TGTGCCAGCTCTCCTATTACCGGGACTTCCTCCTACGAGCAGTACTTC. Amino acids: CASSPITGTSSYEQYF.

The chain couples TRBV29-1 to TRBJ1-1; 8 bases are shared with TRBD1. The CDR3 sequence is 14 residues long. Germline lookup yields CDR1 SQVTM and CDR2 ANQGSEA. V lost 5 bases to trimming and J lost 0 bases; unmatched junction nucleotides: 5. The CDR3 DNA is TGCAGCGTTTCTTGGACAGGGATGAACACTGAAGCTTTCTTT. As protein: CSVSWTGMNTEAFF. The whole variable domain, remainder taken from reference TRBV29-1 and TRBJ1-1, is SAVISQKPSRDICQRGTSLTIQCQVDSQVTMMFWYRQQPGQSLTLIATANQGSEATYESGFVIDKFPISRPNLTFSTLTVSNMSPEDSSIYLCSVSWTGMNTEAFFGQGTRLTVV.

The chain uses TRBV28 and TRBJ1-1; D is undetermined. The CDR3 is 11 residues long. The germline V and J ends were trimmed by 1 base and 8 bases, with 5 bases remaining between them. The V gene's germline CDR1 is MDHEN and CDR2 SYDVKM. The CDR3 reads CASSLLQEAFF. Written as DNA, the CDR3 is TGTGCCAGCAGTTTATTGCAGGAAGCTTTCTTT.

The chain links TRBV14 to TRBJ2-7, with D maybe TRBD2 (6 bases). The germline V gene encodes CDR1 SGHDN and CDR2 FVKESK. The CDR3 is 15 residues long. Trimming pared 3 bases from V and 5 bases from J, leaving 17 bases between. CDR3 coding DNA: TGTGCCAGCAGCCACCGGATGGACTGGGGGGACGAGCAGTACTTC. Protein sequence: CASSHRMDWGDEQYF. The full variable domain, completed using reference TRBV14 and TRBJ2-7, is EAGVTQFPSHSVIEKGQTVTLRCDPISGHDNLYWYRRVMGKEIKFLLHFVKESKQDESGMPNNRFLAERTGGTYSTLKVQPAELEDSGVYFCASSHRMDWGDEQYFGPGTRLTVT.

The V call is TRBV11-2, the J call TRBJ2-3, with a tentative D call TRBD2 (6 bases). This CDR3 has 13 residues. With 2 bases removed from V and 5 bases from J, the gap between germline ends came to 8 bases. CDR1 is SGHAT, CDR2 FQNNGV, per germline. The CDR3 sequence: CASSLSREDTQYF. CDR3 bases: TGTGCCAGCAGCTTATCGCGGGAAGATACGCAGTATTTT.

This chain uses TRBV7-6 with TRBJ2-3, with 10 bases that match TRBD1. Germline V gene data show CDR1 as SGHVS and CDR2 as FNYEAQ. CDR3 length equals 15 residues. The V gene end was trimmed by 4 bases and the J gene end by 6 bases; junction bases not matched to a gene: 7. The CDR3 DNA follows: TGTGCCAGCAGCTCCGGGACAGGGGAAACGGATACGCAGTATTTT. Its translation is CASSSGTGETDTQYF.

This clone occurred once. This sequence joins TRBV28 and TRBJ2-7, with D perhaps matching TRBD2 (5 bases). CDR3 size: 9 residues. The V gene lost 7 bases and the J gene lost 12 bases, with 10 bases spanning the gap. Germline V gives CDR1 MDHEN, CDR2 SYDVKM. The CDR3 region has the DNA TGTGCCAGCACCGGAGGCTCGTACTTC. Translation gives CASTGGSYF. Based on the CDR3 plus reference TRBV28 and TRBJ2-7, the full variable domain is DVKVTQSSRYLVKRTGEKVFLECVQDMDHENMFWYRQDPGLGLRLIYFSYDVKMKEKGDIPEGYSVSREKKERFSLILESASTNQTSMYLCASTGGSYFGPGTRLTVT.

The chain carries TRBV5-1 and TRBJ2-3, with D possibly TRBD2 on 6 matching bases. V was pared by 7 bases and J by 6 bases, with 21 bases between. Germline values: CDR1 SGHRS, CDR2 YFSETQ. The CDR3 has 15 amino acids. CDR3 DNA sequence: TGCGCCAGCGGGCCTACCGGGACTGCGGGTGATACGCAGTATTTT. Protein: CASGPTGTAGDTQYF. Based on the CDR3 plus reference TRBV5-1 and TRBJ2-3, the full variable domain is KAGVTQTPRYLIKTRGQQVTLSCSPISGHRSVSWYQQTPGQGLQFLFEYFSETQRNKGNFPGRFSGRQFSNSRSEMNVSTLELGDSALYLCASGPTGTAGDTQYFGPGTRLTVL.

The rearrangement uses TRBV7-2 and TRBJ1-5; the match to TRBD1 covers 10 bases. J lost 0 bases, V lost 1 base, and 6 bases had no gene match. CDR1 SGHTA and CDR2 FQGNSA come from the germline V gene. This CDR3 is built from 18 residues. The CDR3 protein is CASSLGTGGSYSNQPQHF. In DNA form, the CDR3 reads TGTGCCAGCAGCTTAGGGACAGGGGGATCCTATAGCAATCAGCCCCAGCATTTT.

This chain links TRBV4-3 with TRBJ2-1, with TRBD2 matching 7 bases. Germline V gene sequence: CDR1 LGHNA, CDR2 YSLEER. After removal of 1 base from V and 5 bases from J, the junction contained 14 bases not matched to a gene. The CDR3 length is 18 residues. CDR3 region: CASSQALLRLADDNEQFF. The CDR3, as DNA: TGCGCCAGCAGCCAAGCCTTACTTAGGCTAGCGGATGACAATGAGCAGTTCTTC.